The source of this TCR beta chain is a study of control samples from healthy donors and cancer patients. TCRdb's table, derived via immunoSEQ multiplex PCR, lists solely in-frame clones and lacks some. The sample lists about 35,000 clones, approximately 95% occurring once. This CDR3 is 17 amino acids long. Trimming shortened V by 6 bases and J by 1 base, and 21 bases separated the two germline ends. Germline values: CDR1 KGHSH, CDR2 LQKENI. The rearrangement links TRBV18 to TRBJ1-2, with a tentative D call TRBD1 (6 bases). The sequencing sample was made of PBMCs. The sequence was obtained from a man in his forties with colorectal cancer. The CDR3 spells CASSQLRDKVINYGYTF. The CDR3 DNA reads TGTGCCAGCTCTCAACTGCGGGACAAGGTTATTAACTATGGCTACACCTTC. The whole variable domain, filled in from reference TRBV18 and TRBJ1-2, reads NAGVMQNPRHLVRRRGQEARLRCSPMKGHSHVYWYRQLPEEGLKFMVYLQKENIIDESGMPKERFSAEFPKEGPSILRIQQVVRGDSAAYFCASSQLRDKVINYGYTFGSGTRLTVV.